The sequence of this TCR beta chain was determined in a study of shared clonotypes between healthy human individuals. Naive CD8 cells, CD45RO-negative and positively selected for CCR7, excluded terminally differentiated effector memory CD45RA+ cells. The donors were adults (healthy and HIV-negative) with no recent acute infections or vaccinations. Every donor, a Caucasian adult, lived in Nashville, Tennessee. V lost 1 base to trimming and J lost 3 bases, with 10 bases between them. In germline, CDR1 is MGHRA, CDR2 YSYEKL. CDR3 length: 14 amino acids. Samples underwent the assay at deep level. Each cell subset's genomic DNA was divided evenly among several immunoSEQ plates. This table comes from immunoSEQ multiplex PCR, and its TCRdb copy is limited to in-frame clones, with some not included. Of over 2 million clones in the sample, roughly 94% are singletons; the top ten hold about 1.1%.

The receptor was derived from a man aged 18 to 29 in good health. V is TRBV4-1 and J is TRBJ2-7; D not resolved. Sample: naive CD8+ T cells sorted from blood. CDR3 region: CASSQGTRLYEQYF. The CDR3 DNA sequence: TGCGCCAGCAGCCAAGGGACCAGGCTCTACGAGCAGTACTTC.